Listed here are 21 T cell receptor beta chains from one sample, sequenced in a study of T cell repertoires in cytomegalovirus infection. MiXCR was run by TCRdb on the reads, yielding one entry per CDR3 protein. The sample consists of about 600,000 distinct CDR3 sequences, more than 20% of them appearing once. The sample taken for sequencing was CD8+ T cells from PBMCs. Receptor source: a human donor in good health (CMV status not recorded). Some clones in this sample may be carry-over from other donors' samples.

This clonotype was found many times. The chain recombines TRBV10-3 with TRBJ1-4; D is unclear. CDR1 and CDR2 from the germline V gene are ENHRY and SYGVKD. CDR3 length: 15 residues. Trimming cost V 11 bases and J 14 bases, with 30 bases left between them. CDR3 nucleotides: TGTGCCGGCCGTACTCTGTGCCGGGATTTTCCTTTCCTGTTTTTT. Translation: CAGRTLCRDFPFLFF.

V and J are TRBV2 and TRBJ1-6; D is uncertain. Germline V gene sequence: CDR1 SNHLY, CDR2 FYNNEI. This CDR3 has 16 residues. Trimming took 4 bases from V and 0 from J, leaving 10 bases between them. The CDR3 region has the DNA TGTGCCAGCAGTGGGCTTGAGAGCTCCTATAATTCACCCCTCCACTTT. Amino acid sequence: CASSGLESSYNSPLHF.

V usage is TRBV6-2 or TRBV6-3 and J usage is TRBJ1-5; D is unresolved. CDR1 is MNHEY, CDR2 SVGEGT, per germline. Deletions cut 4 bases from V and 9 bases from J, with 16 bases between. This CDR3 spans 14 amino acids. CDR3 nucleotide sequence: TGTGCCAGCAGTTCCTCGACGGATGTATTGCCCCAGCATTTT. This codes for CASSSSTDVLPQHF.

A note on this clonotype: It may be a read error: a sequence one base away is much more abundant. The CDR3 nucleotides read TGTGCCAGCAGCTTAGGGGCTATGAACAATCAGCCCCAGCATTTT. It is translated as CASSLGAMNNQPQHF. The gene calls are TRBV7-2 and TRBJ1-5; the D is unclear. Germline values: CDR1 SGHTA, CDR2 FQGNSA. V was pared by 1 base and J by 3 bases, with 10 bases between. The CDR3 runs to 15 residues.

This chain connects TRBV10-3 to TRBJ1-1; TRBD1 aligns across 7 bases. The germline V gene has CDR1 ENHRY and CDR2 SYGVKD. The CDR3 loop spans 14 amino acids. The junction had 7 bases not matched to a gene; V was cut back by 9 bases and J by 0 bases. CDR3 sequence reads: CAIRDSLMNTEAFF. The CDR3 DNA sequence: TGTGCCATAAGGGACAGCCTCATGAACACTGAAGCTTTCTTT.

The chain joins TRBV20-1 to TRBJ2-5; TRBD1 or TRBD2 may be the D gene (8 bases each). This CDR3 has 15 amino acids. The V end lost 6 bases, the J end lost 5 bases, and 22 bases lay between the germline ends. Per germline, CDR1 DFQATT and CDR2 SNEGSKA (reference sequence). The CDR3 nucleotides read TGCAGTGCAAAGCGGGGGACAGGCCACGGGGAGACCCAGTACTTC. Protein product: CSAKRGTGHGETQYF.

Turning to this clonotype: The conserved phenylalanine or tryptophan normally closing the CDR3 is absent here, so this likely arose from a read error. The chain has TRBV7-4 and TRBJ2-5, with D unresolved. V was clipped by 3 bases and J by 2 bases, with 10 bases between them. The CDR3 totals 14 residues. CDR1 and CDR2 (germline): SGHVT, SQSDAQ. CDR3: CASSFGFGQETQYY. CDR3 nucleotides: TGTGCCAGCAGCTTTGGGTTTGGGCAAGAGACCCAGTACTAC.

This clonotype was picked up a small number of times. The chain employs TRBV28 and TRBJ2-7; D unresolved. This CDR3 is built from 14 residues. Trimming took 8 bases from V and 5 from J, leaving 19 bases between them. CDR1 is MDHEN, CDR2 SYDVKM, per germline. The CDR3 loop is CASATDGLAHEQYV. DNA of the CDR3: TGTGCCAGCGCTACGGACGGATTGGCCCACGAGCAGTACGTC.

The chain recombines TRBV5-4 with TRBJ2-5, with D perhaps being TRBD1 or TRBD2 (5 bases each). The CDR3 has 15 amino acids. V dropped 0 bases and J dropped 5 bases, with 14 bases sitting between them. Germline CDR1 reads SGHNT; CDR2 reads YYREEE (reference sequence). This CDR3 reads CASSLELGAGETQYF. CDR3 nucleotides: TGTGCCAGCAGCTTGGAACTCGGGGCTGGTGAGACCCAGTACTTC.

The CDR3 is CASSYLGLAGVPMDTQYF. The CDR3 bases are TGTGCCAGCAGCTACTTGGGACTAGCGGGGGTCCCAATGGATACGCAGTATTTT. The V and J genes are TRBV5-4 and TRBJ2-3, with 14 bases matching TRBD2. After removal of 3 bases from V and 6 bases from J, the junction contained 12 bases not matched to a gene. The CDR3 is made up of 18 amino acids. Germline assignment: CDR1 SGHNT and CDR2 YYREEE (reference sequence).

The V gene is TRBV2, the J gene TRBJ1-2; D might be TRBD1 (5 bases). The CDR3 length is 13 residues. V was cut by 5 bases and J by 10 bases, with 17 bases left in between. Germline V gene lookup returns CDR1 SNHLY and CDR2 FYNNEI. The CDR3 region is CASSSGTSDSYTF. In DNA form, the CDR3 reads TGTGCCAGCAGTTCCGGGACTTCGGACTCCTACACCTTC. The whole variable domain, remainder taken from reference TRBV2 and TRBJ1-2, is EPEVTQTPSHQVTQMGQEVILRCVPISNHLYFYWYRQILGQKVEFLVSFYNNEISEKSEIFDDQFSVERPDGSNFTLKIRSTKLEDSAMYFCASSSGTSDSYTFGSGTRLTVV.

This clonotype was observed many times. V gene TRBV7-6 combines with J gene TRBJ1-1, with D possibly TRBD1 on 6 matching bases. V gave up 2 bases and J gave up 7 bases, with 23 bases separating them. In germline, CDR1 is SGHVS, CDR2 FNYEAQ. The CDR3 is made up of 17 amino acids. CDR3 region: CASSLRGVVTRGNEAFF. In DNA, the CDR3 is TGTGCCAGCAGCTTAAGGGGGGTAGTAACTAGGGGGAATGAAGCTTTCTTT.

CDR3 bases: TGTGCCAGCAGCTTACCGAAGACAGCCAACACCGGGGAGCTGTTTTTT. Protein product: CASSLPKTANTGELFF. V and J are TRBV7-2 and TRBJ2-2; D might be TRBD1 (5 bases). Per germline, CDR1 SGHTA and CDR2 FQGNSA. This CDR3 has 16 residues. V was cut by 2 bases and J by 2 bases, with 12 bases left in between.

The J gene is TRBJ1-2, the V gene TRBV9; D unclear. Trimming took 6 bases from V and 7 from J, leaving 13 bases between them. The length of the CDR3 is 12 residues. The V gene's germline CDR1 is SGDLS and CDR2 YYNGEE. The CDR3 region has the DNA TGTGCCAGCAACCCTACCGTAGGTGGCTACACCTTC. It encodes CASNPTVGGYTF.

Ten or more counts support this clonotype. The chain joins TRBV28 to TRBJ2-1, with 10 bases lining up with TRBD2. The CDR3 loop spans 14 amino acids. V lost 10 bases to trimming and J lost 3 bases; unmatched junction nucleotides: 6. Germline CDR1 is MDHEN and CDR2 is SYDVKM. The CDR3 reads CATKLAGNYNEQFF. As DNA, the CDR3 is TGTGCCACCAAACTAGCGGGAAACTACAATGAGCAGTTCTTC.

Regarding this clonotype: A junction boundary mismatches the germline segment, possibly from a read error. This chain connects TRBV2 to TRBJ2-4; 14 bases fit TRBD2. Germline V gene data show CDR1 as SNHLY and CDR2 as FYNNEI. The CDR3 consists of 12 residues. The CDR3 loop is CASSGGTSGGSF. CDR3 sequence (DNA): TGTGCCAGCAGTGGTGGGACTAGCGGGGGCTCCTTC.

This chain joins TRBV4-2 and TRBJ2-2, with D perhaps TRBD1 or TRBD2 (5 bases each). This CDR3 contains 16 residues. With 0 bases removed from V and 6 bases from J, the gap between germline ends came to 14 bases. Looked up from germline, CDR1 is LGHNA and CDR2 is YNFKEQ. Here the CDR3 DNA reads TGTGCCAGCAGCCAAGAGGCGGGTGGGGGAGCCGGGGAGCTGTTTTTT. The encoded protein is CASSQEAGGGAGELFF.

The chain couples TRBV4-1 to TRBJ2-1; 11 bases fit TRBD2. CDR3 length equals 19 residues. Trimming removed 4 bases from V and 0 bases from J; junction bases left unmatched: 11. CDR1 is MGHRA and CDR2 is YSYEKL in the germline V gene. CDR3: CASSPSTSGAISSYNEQFF. CDR3 bases: TGCGCCAGCAGCCCATCGACTAGCGGGGCGATCAGCTCCTACAATGAGCAGTTCTTC.

V is TRBV28 and J is TRBJ2-7; a possible D gene is TRBD2 (6 bases). With 6 bases removed from V and 5 bases from J, the gap between germline ends came to 14 bases. Per the germline V gene, CDR1 is MDHEN and CDR2 is SYDVKM. The length of the CDR3 is 13 residues. The CDR3 coding sequence is TGTGCCAGCAGACATCACGGGGGAGACGAGCAGTACGTC. It specifies CASRHHGGDEQYV.

The CDR3 loop is CASSSQGALTYEQYF. CDR3 DNA sequence: TGTGCCAGCAGCTCACAGGGGGCGCTAACCTACGAGCAGTACTTC. The J gene is TRBJ2-7, the V gene TRBV28; 9 bases are a match to TRBD1. The CDR3 contains 15 residues. Germline CDR1 is MDHEN and CDR2 is SYDVKM. V lost 6 bases, J lost 2 bases, and 8 bases stayed unmatched.

Worth noting for this clonotype: In this CDR3 the conserved last residue, phenylalanine or tryptophan, is missing, so a read error is likely. It is unclear where the CDR3 begins or ends on the DNA, so no DNA is shown, and the CDR3 is as TCRdb lists it. This rearrangement joins TRBV4-3 to TRBJ2-7; the tabulated D call, TRBD1, remains unverified against the DNA. The germline gives CDR1 LGHNA, CDR2 YSLEER. The CDR3 is made up of 8 amino acids, end residues included. CDR3 residues: CASSQAGA.